The 9 T cell receptor beta chains given below trace back to one sample, sequenced in a study of blood T cell repertoires in COVID-19. Clones were sequenced by immunoSEQ multiplex PCR, and TCRdb holds only the in-frame ones, with some missing. The sample has about 130,000 clones; 70% to 90% are singletons. The specimen sequenced was peripheral blood. Receptors originate from a woman aged 45-65 years with acute or convalescent COVID-19.

The rearrangement links TRBV6-2 or TRBV6-3 to TRBJ2-1, with D maybe TRBD2 (7 bases). Germline-derived CDR1 and CDR2 are MNHEY and SVGEGT. The length of the CDR3 is 16 residues. V gave up 2 bases and J gave up 0 bases, with 11 bases separating them. The CDR3 is CASSYHGGLSYNEQFF. The CDR3 region has the DNA TGTGCCAGCAGTTACCACGGGGGGCTCTCCTACAATGAGCAGTTCTTC.

This rearrangement joins TRBV7-8 to TRBJ2-5, with TRBD2 matching 7 bases. Per the germline V gene, CDR1 is SGHVS and CDR2 is FQNEAQ. Germline trimming cut 1 base from V and 4 bases from J; bases unmatched to any gene: 0. The CDR3 extends over 13 amino acids. CDR3 nucleotide sequence: TGTGCCAGCAGCTTAGGGGAGGGAGAGACCCAGTACTTC. It codes for CASSLGEGETQYF.

The CDR3 DNA sequence: TGTGCCAGTAGCGGACAAGCCTATAATTCACCCCTCCACTTT. This encodes CASSGQAYNSPLHF. This chain links TRBV19 with TRBJ1-6; possibly TRBD1 for D (5 bases). Germline CDR1 and CDR2: LNHDA and SQIVND (reference sequence). The CDR3 consists of 14 residues. V dropped 6 bases and J dropped 2 bases, with 8 bases sitting between them.

This clone was detected only a few times. This sequence joins TRBV6-5 and TRBJ1-1; a possible D gene is TRBD1 (6 bases). Trimming removed 6 bases at V and 2 bases at J, with 10 bases between. CDR3 size: 13 residues. CDR1 and CDR2 (germline): MNHEY, SVGAGI. The CDR3 nucleotides read TGTGCCAGCAGCCAACAGGGTAACACTGAAGCTTTCTTT. It is translated as CASSQQGNTEAFF.

The chain couples TRBV18 to TRBJ1-5; the D gene is possibly TRBD1 (6 bases). The length of the CDR3 is 14 residues. V was cut by 3 bases and J by 1 base, with 7 bases left in between. CDR1 is KGHSH, CDR2 LQKENI, per germline. CDR3 in amino acids: CASSPDRSNQPQHF. CDR3 DNA sequence: TGTGCCAGCTCACCGGACAGAAGCAATCAGCCCCAGCATTTT.

This clone appeared many times. The chain links TRBV4-2 to TRBJ2-6; TRBD1 aligns across 9 bases. J was trimmed by 0 bases and V by 0 bases; bases with no gene match: 15. There are 22 residues in the CDR3. The germline V gene encodes CDR1 LGHNA and CDR2 YNFKEQ. The CDR3 protein is CASSQELLGTGQSYSGANVLTF. Written as DNA, the CDR3 is TGTGCCAGCAGCCAAGAGCTCCTGGGGACAGGGCAAAGCTACTCTGGGGCCAACGTCCTGACTTTC.

This clone was recorded a few times. This chain joins TRBV28 and TRBJ1-4; TRBD1 is a possible D gene (5 bases). V dropped 5 bases and J dropped 5 bases, with 12 bases sitting between them. The CDR3 covers 14 residues. The germline CDR1 and CDR2 sequences are MDHEN and SYDVKM. CDR3 nucleotides: TGTGCCAGCAGTCAGGACACGGCAAATGAAAAACTGTTTTTT. Amino acids: CASSQDTANEKLFF.

V is TRBV19 and J is TRBJ1-1; TRBD1 matches 7 bases. This CDR3 has 15 amino acids. V dropped 5 bases and J dropped 2; count of bases not matched to a gene: 8. Germline V gene data show CDR1 as LNHDA and CDR2 as SQIVND (reference sequence). The CDR3 DNA reads as TGTGCCAGTAGTCCCAACAGGGGCCAAAACACTGAAGCTTTCTTT. Translation gives CASSPNRGQNTEAFF.

The genes are TRBV30 and TRBJ2-5; 11 nucleotides match TRBD2. The junction had 8 bases not matched to a gene; V was cut back by 3 bases and J by 5 bases. This CDR3 is built from 15 residues. Germline V gene data show CDR1 as GTSNPN and CDR2 as SVGIG (reference sequence). The CDR3 sequence: CAWSVAGGPLETQYF. CDR3 sequence (DNA): TGTGCCTGGAGCGTAGCGGGGGGGCCACTGGAGACCCAGTACTTC.